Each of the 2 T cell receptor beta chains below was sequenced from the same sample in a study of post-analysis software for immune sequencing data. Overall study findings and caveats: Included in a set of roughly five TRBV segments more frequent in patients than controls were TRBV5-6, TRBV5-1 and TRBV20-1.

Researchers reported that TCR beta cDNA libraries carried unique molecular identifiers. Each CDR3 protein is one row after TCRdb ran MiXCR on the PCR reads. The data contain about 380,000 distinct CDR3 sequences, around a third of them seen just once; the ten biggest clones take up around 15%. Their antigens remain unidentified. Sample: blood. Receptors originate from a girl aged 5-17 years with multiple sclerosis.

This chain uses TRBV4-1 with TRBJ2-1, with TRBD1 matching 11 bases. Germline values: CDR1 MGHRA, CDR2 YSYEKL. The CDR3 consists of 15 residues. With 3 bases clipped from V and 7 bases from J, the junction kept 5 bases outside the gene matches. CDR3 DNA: TGCGCCAGCAGCCAGGAGGACAGGGGGCCGAATGAGCAGTTCTTC. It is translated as CASSQEDRGPNEQFF.

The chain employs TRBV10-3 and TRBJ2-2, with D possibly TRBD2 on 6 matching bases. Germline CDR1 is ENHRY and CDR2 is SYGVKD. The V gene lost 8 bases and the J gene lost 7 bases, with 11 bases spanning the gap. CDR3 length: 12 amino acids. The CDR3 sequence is CAIVNSGGELFF. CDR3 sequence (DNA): TGTGCCATCGTGAATAGCGGCGGGGAGCTGTTTTTT.